Listed here are 7 T cell receptor beta chains from one sample, sequenced in a study of a mutant IDH1 vaccine in newly diagnosed glioma. The assay was immunoSEQ multiplex PCR, and TCRdb's table has in-frame clones only and misses some. This table has approximately 92,000 clones, roughly 77% appearing once. As for time point: baseline, week 1 (first vaccination visit). As to treatment: pre-vaccination baseline after standard-of-care therapy. The source material was PBMCs, sampled from a glioma patient treated with radiotherapy, temozolomide or both. The receptors come from a man aged 40-49 years with glioma.

The J gene is TRBJ2-7, the V gene TRBV6-6; TRBD1 matches at 8 bases. The germline V gene has CDR1 MNHNY and CDR2 SVGAGI (reference sequence). CDR3 length equals 14 residues. V dropped 5 bases and J dropped 3; count of bases not matched to a gene: 6. CDR3 in DNA: TGTGCCAGCAGTCCCCGGACAGGGAACTACGAGCAGTACTTC. Encoded protein: CASSPRTGNYEQYF.

The chain links TRBV11-2 to TRBJ2-7, with D unresolved. This CDR3 contains 13 residues. V lost 2 bases to trimming and J lost 7 bases, with 12 bases between them. Germline V gene lookup returns CDR1 SGHAT and CDR2 FQNNGV. CDR3 residues: CASSLTQLGEQYF. The CDR3 coding sequence is TGTGCCAGCAGCTTAACCCAGCTTGGGGAGCAGTACTTC.

The chain couples TRBV5-1 to TRBJ2-1; D gene uncertain. CDR3 size: 13 residues. Germline V gene sequence: CDR1 SGHRS, CDR2 YFSETQ. V was trimmed by 2 bases and J by 6 bases, leaving 9 bases between them. Written as DNA, the CDR3 is TGCGCCAGCAGCTTCACGGCGGTCAATGAGCAGTTCTTC. It is translated as CASSFTAVNEQFF.

The chain recombines TRBV6-6 with TRBJ1-1; D remains ambiguous. Germline assignment: CDR1 MNHNY and CDR2 SVGAGI (reference sequence). V lost 2 bases and J lost 4, with 5 bases in between. This CDR3 comprises 12 residues. CDR3 nucleotides: TGTGCCAGCAGTTACGGCAGCACTGAAGCTTTCTTT. This sequence encodes CASSYGSTEAFF.

V usage is TRBV28 and J usage is TRBJ2-1; a weak D match, TRBD2 (6 bases). Germline V gene lookup returns CDR1 MDHEN and CDR2 SYDVKM. Trimming pared 2 bases from V and 4 bases from J, leaving 15 bases between. This CDR3 spans 16 amino acids. CDR3 nucleotides: TGTGCCAGCAGTTTAATTACGGGAGTGGGTTACAATGAGCAGTTCTTC. Amino acid sequence: CASSLITGVGYNEQFF.

This chain joins TRBV9 and TRBJ2-1; tentative D call: TRBD2 (7 bases). Germline V gene data show CDR1 as SGDLS and CDR2 as YYNGEE. V lost 0 bases and J 5 bases, leaving 15 bases between the germline ends. This CDR3 comprises 16 residues. Written as DNA, the CDR3 is TGTGCCAGCAGCGTAGAGGGGGAGGGCCCTGACAATGAGCAGTTCTTC. Translation gives CASSVEGEGPDNEQFF.

The chain uses TRBV7-2 and TRBJ2-2, with 7 bases aligning to TRBD1. Germline V gene lookup returns CDR1 SGHTA and CDR2 FQGNSA. CDR3 size: 14 residues. V lost 5 bases and J lost 3; bases outside the gene matches: 3. CDR3 protein: CASSNTGDTGELFF. As DNA, the CDR3 is TGTGCCAGCAGCAATACAGGGGACACCGGGGAGCTGTTTTTT.